The T cell receptor (beta chain) described here comes from a study of CD8 T cells in Susac syndrome. The V gene's germline CDR1 is SGHDT and CDR2 YYEEEE. Trimming removed 3 bases at V and 3 bases at J, with 13 bases between. The CDR3 runs to 14 residues. Reverse transcription of about 0.5 to 1 ug RNA was performed with random hexamers. Each CDR3 protein gets one entry after TCRdb re-called the immunoSEQ multiplex PCR reads with MiXCR. This sample has about 280,000 distinct CDR3 sequences, with about 88% found just once. The chain joins TRBV5-6 to TRBJ2-7; D possibly corresponds to TRBD1 (6 bases). Sequenced material: CD8+ T cells from PBMCs. The TCR sequence derives from a human donor with multiple sclerosis. CDR3 DNA sequence: TGTGCCAGCAGCTGGACAGAGGACCTCTACGAGCAGTACTTC. Translated: CASSWTEDLYEQYF.